The 19 T cell receptor beta chains reported below all come from one sample, sequenced in a study of identical twins. TCRdb re-called the 5' RACE reads through MiXCR, storing one row per CDR3 protein. The sample holds some 300,000 distinct CDR3 sequences, roughly an eighth seen once. These data are also associated with another study on yellow fever vaccine responses in identical twins.

Sequenced input: CD8+ T cells sorted from blood. The receptors here all came from a woman between 18 and 29 years old in good health.

The V and J genes are TRBV10-2 and TRBJ1-5; D ambiguous. This CDR3 region has 14 residues. The germline V gene has CDR1 WSHSY and CDR2 SAAADI. V lost 2 bases and J 5 bases, leaving 10 bases between the germline ends. The CDR3 coding sequence is TGCGCCAGCAGTGAGGATGTGGGTTATCAGCCCCAGCATTTT. Protein: CASSEDVGYQPQHF.

The chain employs TRBV19 and TRBJ2-7; a possible D gene is TRBD1 (6 bases). CDR3 size: 13 residues. Per germline, CDR1 LNHDA and CDR2 SQIVND (reference sequence). V shed 3 bases and J shed 3 bases, with 9 bases lying between them. The CDR3 is CASSMGHNYEQYF. DNA of the CDR3: TGTGCCAGTAGTATGGGACATAACTACGAGCAGTACTTC.

This clonotype was detected many times. V usage is TRBV10-3 and J usage is TRBJ2-5, with D unresolved. Trimming took 2 bases from V and 5 from J, leaving 15 bases between them. The CDR3 is made up of 15 amino acids. Per germline, CDR1 ENHRY and CDR2 SYGVKD. The CDR3 region has the DNA TGTGCCATCAGTGAGGGTTGGACCGCGAGGGAGACCCAGTACTTC. Amino acid sequence: CAISEGWTARETQYF.

A few counts support this clonotype. The chain combines TRBV9 with TRBJ2-1; 7 bases line up with TRBD2. V trimming: 0 bases; J trimming: 2 bases; junction bases outside the gene matches: 5. The CDR3 has 16 amino acids. Germline values: CDR1 SGDLS, CDR2 YYNGEE. The DNA for the CDR3 is TGTGCCAGCAGCGTAGGCGGGAGCCCGACCTACAATGAGCAGTTCTTC. Translated, it gives CASSVGGSPTYNEQFF.

This clonotype came up a few times. The V and J genes are TRBV15 and TRBJ2-3; possible D gene TRBD2, 5 bases. CDR3 size: 16 residues. Germline V gene lookup returns CDR1 LNHNV and CDR2 YYDKDF (reference sequence). V was pared by 6 bases and J by 2 bases, with 18 bases between. CDR3 bases: TGTGCCACCAGTAGCGAAGGAAAAAGGTTCACAGATACGCAGTATTTT. It yields the protein CATSSEGKRFTDTQYF.

This clonotype appeared a few times. V and J are TRBV2 and TRBJ2-3; D is uncertain. The germline V gene encodes CDR1 SNHLY and CDR2 FYNNEI. Trimming cost V 6 bases and J 2 bases, with 9 bases left between them. The CDR3 has 13 residues. The CDR3 loop is CASRPSNTDTQYF. In DNA form, the CDR3 reads TGTGCCAGCAGACCATCGAACACAGATACGCAGTATTTT.

This clonotype turned up a few times. The rearrangement joins TRBV19 to TRBJ1-2, with a possible D match to TRBD1 (5 bases). CDR1 and CDR2 from the germline V gene are LNHDA and SQIVND (reference sequence). Trimming cost V 4 bases and J 2 bases, with 14 bases left between them. This CDR3 contains 15 residues. The CDR3 loop reads CASSNPDNRNYGYTF. The CDR3 nucleotides read TGTGCCAGTAGTAATCCGGACAACAGAAACTATGGCTACACCTTC.

This clonotype was observed at least ten times. The chain is built from TRBV5-5 and TRBJ2-1; 9 bases are a match to TRBD2. CDR3 size: 18 residues. CDR1 is SGHKS and CDR2 is YYEKEE in the germline V gene (reference sequence). V was pared by 2 bases and J by 0 bases, with 9 bases of the junction left unmatched. CDR3 DNA sequence: TGTGCCAGCAGCTTCGCGGGAGCGGGGGGTCACTCCTACAATGAGCAGTTCTTC. Its translation: CASSFAGAGGHSYNEQFF.

There are a few counts of this clonotype. This chain links TRBV12-3 or TRBV12-4 with TRBJ2-1, with D possibly being TRBD1 (6 bases). Trimming left V 4 bases short and J 6 bases short, with 16 bases between. The CDR3 length is 15 residues. This chain's CDR3 is CASSYPGTQFNEQFF. CDR3 DNA sequence: TGTGCCAGCAGTTACCCCGGGACACAGTTCAATGAGCAGTTCTTC.

The chain has TRBV9 and TRBJ2-3; 9 bases are shared with TRBD2. This CDR3 region has 16 residues. The V gene end was trimmed by 4 bases and the J gene end by 2 bases; junction bases not matched to a gene: 8. Looked up from germline, CDR1 is SGDLS and CDR2 is YYNGEE. CDR3 loop: CASSTEAGGSTDTQYF. CDR3 nucleotides: TGTGCCAGCAGCACCGAAGCGGGGGGCTCCACAGATACGCAGTATTTT.

The gene calls are TRBV6-1 and TRBJ2-5; no clear D. The CDR3 length is 15 residues. V was cut by 7 bases and J by 1 base, with 16 bases left in between. Per germline, CDR1 MNHNS and CDR2 SASEGT. The CDR3 loop reads CASTGARSGQETQYF. In nucleotides, the CDR3 is TGTGCCAGCACCGGAGCGCGATCCGGCCAAGAGACCCAGTACTTC.

The sample holds many counts of this clonotype. The chain links TRBV5-1 to TRBJ2-1; maybe TRBD2 (6 bases). V shed 0 bases and J shed 7 bases, with 17 bases lying between them. There are 16 residues in the CDR3. CDR1 and CDR2 from the germline V gene are SGHRS and YFSETQ. The CDR3 is CASSLVAVGANNEQFF. DNA for the CDR3: TGCGCCAGCAGCTTGGTAGCGGTTGGGGCTAATAATGAGCAGTTCTTC.

V is TRBV5-1 and J is TRBJ2-2; no reliable D call. This CDR3 is built from 12 residues. The germline gives CDR1 SGHRS, CDR2 YFSETQ. The V end was cut by 0 bases, the J end by 7 bases, with 4 bases between. CDR3 sequence: CASSLADGELFF. The CDR3 DNA follows: TGCGCCAGCAGCTTGGCGGACGGGGAGCTGTTTTTT. Looking up the rest from reference TRBV5-1 and TRBJ2-2 gives the full variable domain: KAGVTQTPRYLIKTRGQQVTLSCSPISGHRSVSWYQQTPGQGLQFLFEYFSETQRNKGNFPGRFSGRQFSNSRSEMNVSTLELGDSALYLCASSLADGELFFGEGSRLTVL.

The rearrangement joins TRBV9 to TRBJ2-2, with a tentative D call TRBD2 (5 bases). This CDR3 is 18 amino acids long. V was cut by 0 bases and J by 5 bases, with 20 bases left in between. Germline V CDR1 and CDR2: SGDLS, YYNGEE. Here the CDR3 DNA reads TGTGCCAGCAGCGTAGGACCACTGGGGAGTTTTGGGACCGGGGAGCTGTTTTTT. As protein: CASSVGPLGSFGTGELFF.

This clonotype was observed a few times. The chain employs TRBV6-1 and TRBJ1-1, with a possible D match to TRBD1 (6 bases). Germline values: CDR1 MNHNS, CDR2 SASEGT. The CDR3 is 14 amino acids. The V end lost 6 bases, the J end lost 3 bases, and 14 bases lay between the germline ends. Here the CDR3 DNA reads TGTGCCAGCAGCCAACAAGGACAGTACACTGAAGCTTTCTTT. Translated, it gives CASSQQGQYTEAFF.

This clonotype has just a few counts. The CDR3 bases are TGTGCCACCCAACTAGCGGGGGACTACAATGAGCAGTTCTTC. Residues: CATQLAGDYNEQFF. V gene TRBV6-2 or TRBV6-3 combines with J gene TRBJ2-1; 11 bases line up with TRBD2. J was trimmed by 3 bases and V by 10 bases; bases with no gene match: 5. Per germline, CDR1 MNHEY and CDR2 SVGEGT. The CDR3 is 14 amino acids.

This clonotype has a count of ten or more. This chain joins TRBV20-1 and TRBJ1-3; D might be TRBD1 (6 bases). CDR1 is DFQATT, CDR2 SNEGSKA, per germline (reference sequence). This CDR3 has 15 amino acids. Trimming shortened V by 0 bases and J by 4 bases, and 13 bases separated the two germline ends. The CDR3 reads CSAREGGRTGNTIYF. DNA of the CDR3: TGCAGTGCTAGAGAAGGGGGTAGAACCGGAAACACCATATATTTT.

V usage is TRBV13 and J usage is TRBJ2-1; D call uncertain. This CDR3 contains 15 residues. Germline V gene data show CDR1 as PRHDT and CDR2 as FYEKMQ (reference sequence). Trimming removed 6 bases at V and 9 bases at J, with 21 bases between. In DNA, the CDR3 is TGTGCCAGCAGTCCCGGAGACGTGGGCCACAGTGAGCAGTTCTTC. This translates into CASSPGDVGHSEQFF.

This chain joins TRBV7-2 and TRBJ2-1; TRBD2 agrees at 8 bases. Germline trimming cut 5 bases from V and 3 bases from J; bases unmatched to any gene: 6. CDR3 length: 15 amino acids. Germline V gene data show CDR1 as SGHTA and CDR2 as FQGNSA. As DNA, the CDR3 is TGTGCCAGCAGCATTGGGGCGGGGGGCTACAATGAGCAGTTCTTC. This sequence encodes CASSIGAGGYNEQFF.